Listed below are T cell receptor beta chains from one sample, sequenced in a study of blood T cells in healthy people across ages. Using its own MiXCR run on the 5' RACE reads, TCRdb lists one record per CDR3 protein. The profile shows 1.5 million to 2 million distinct CDR3 sequences, roughly 50% of them singletons. Sequencing input: blood. All receptors come from a woman between 35 and 50 years old in good health. Both conserved end residues are trimmed from each CDR3. Each record gives: clone size, V gene, J gene, CDR3 protein. Size is omitted from some rows. Given values are once, few, many or a class for expanded clones.

few	TRBV29-1	TRBJ2-3	SVEDRRESTDTQY
.	TRBV9	TRBJ2-5	ASSPTPGETQY
few	TRBV6-1	TRBJ2-7	VLAKPGKYEQY
few	TRBV7-2	TRBJ2-6	ASSVSTTPGANVLT
.	TRBV20-1	TRBJ1-5	SAGLPNQPQH
.	TRBV29-1	TRBJ2-7	SVEGRGTYEQY
few	TRBV7-2	TRBJ1-2	ASSLAWPGGDYGYT
.	TRBV5-6	TRBJ1-2	ASSFYSGVRGYT
few	TRBV7-2	TRBJ2-3	ASSPPGTSGTDTQY
.	TRBV6-5	TRBJ2-7	ASSYAPDTNYEQY
.	TRBV2	TRBJ1-1	ASSEADPMGPINTEAF
.	TRBV20-1	TRBJ2-2	SARSQGRSTGELF
.	TRBV20-1	TRBJ2-7	SARVPLGTGETSYEQY
.	TRBV4-3	TRBJ2-1	ASSQDPAGGEQF
.	TRBV4-2	TRBJ1-4	ASSQPGTATNEKLF
.	TRBV10-3	TRBJ2-3	AISATATDTQY
few	TRBV18	TRBJ2-5	ASSPSSRETQY
.	TRBV28	.	ASSSGGLTPSGGYEQY
once	TRBV6-1	TRBJ2-3	ASRLGLAGAVDTQY
.	TRBV9	TRBJ2-4	ASSVVGGDIQY
.	TRBV4-1	.	ASSRVIAGGTGTLYEQY
.	TRBV6-6	TRBJ2-1	ASSYSTRLRMGNEQF